This T cell receptor (beta chain) was observed in a study of patients and donors after allogeneic stem cell transplantation. V was clipped by 2 bases and J by 7 bases; unmatched bases: 4. CDR3 length: 14 amino acids. Per germline, CDR1 MNHEY and CDR2 SVGAGI. TCRdb reprocessed the RT-PCR reads with MiXCR, giving one entry per CDR3 protein. The data show more than 850,000 distinct CDR3 sequences, roughly 18% seen once. In this sample, this clonotype turned up a few times. The chain employs TRBV6-5 and TRBJ2-1, with TRBD2 matching 8 bases. This sequence was found in a human donor who was either an allogeneic HSCT recipient or a stem cell or donor lymphocyte infusion donor (not recorded which). It is not recorded whose cells these are; they may come from a transplant donor. Sequencing was performed on blood, either unsorted or a sorted T cell fraction (not recorded which). The CDR3 region has the DNA TGTGCCAGCAGTTACGTGCGGGAGGAGAATGAGCAGTTCTTC. Translating it yields CASSYVREENEQFF.